This passage covers 10 T cell receptor beta chains from one sample sequenced in a study of blood T cells in healthy people across ages. A second PCR, run for roughly 6 to 11 cycles, used a sample-barcoded 5' primer plus a J-beta primer mix. TCRdb reprocessed the 5' RACE reads with MiXCR, giving one entry per CDR3 protein. The sample has about 560,000 distinct CDR3 sequences, about 26% seen once; the top ten hold approximately 3.6%. The same data also contributed to another study, on T cells of mothers and their children.

The sequenced sample was blood. The receptor source for this set is a boy under 10 years old in good health.

The chain recombines TRBV20-1 with TRBJ2-4, with a weak D call TRBD1 (5 bases). V was trimmed by 3 bases and J by 4 bases, leaving 10 bases between them. Germline assignment: CDR1 DFQATT and CDR2 SNEGSKA (reference sequence). The length of the CDR3 is 13 residues. The CDR3 DNA reads as TGCAGTGCTAGGGAGACAGAGAAAAACATTCAGTACTTC. It encodes CSARETEKNIQYF.

This clonotype has more than one count but fewer than ten. The chain couples TRBV6-1 to TRBJ1-3; D unresolved. The V gene lost 6 bases and the J gene lost 9 bases, with 6 bases spanning the gap. Germline V gene sequence: CDR1 MNHNS, CDR2 SASEGT. CDR3 length equals 10 residues. The CDR3 reads CASRGGTIYF. In DNA, the CDR3 is TGTGCCAGCAGGGGAGGCACCATATATTTT.

The chain uses TRBV7-9 and TRBJ2-7; D remains ambiguous. This CDR3 has 14 amino acids. Trimming removed 2 bases from V and 5 bases from J, with 13 bases in between. The germline V gene encodes CDR1 SEHNR and CDR2 FQNEAQ (reference sequence). The CDR3 sequence is CASSLTRDRDEQYF. The CDR3 DNA is TGTGCCAGCAGCTTAACCCGAGATAGAGACGAGCAGTACTTC.

This chain's CDR3 is CASTRPGTGGDTEAFF. In DNA, the CDR3 is TGTGCCAGCACCAGGCCCGGGACAGGGGGGGACACTGAAGCTTTCTTT. This sequence joins TRBV27 and TRBJ1-1; TRBD1 agrees at 11 bases. The CDR3 is made up of 16 amino acids. V shed 7 bases, J shed 3 bases, and the junction held 10 bases outside the gene matches. Looked up from germline, CDR1 is MNHEY and CDR2 is SMNVEV (reference sequence).

The V call is TRBV19, the J call TRBJ2-1; a possible D gene is TRBD1 (6 bases). This CDR3 is built from 16 residues. Germline V lookup: CDR1 LNHDA, CDR2 SQIVND (reference sequence). Trimming pared 3 bases from V and 3 bases from J, leaving 15 bases between. CDR3 DNA: TGTGCCAGTAGTATGTGGAACAGGGAGATCTACAATGAGCAGTTCTTC. Translating it yields CASSMWNREIYNEQFF.

This clonotype was detected only a few times. The junction departs from the called germline gene at one end, perhaps through a read error. The J gene is TRBJ1-2, the V gene TRBV7-9, with a weak D call TRBD1 (5 bases). Germline CDR1 is SEHNR and CDR2 is FQNEAQ (reference sequence). The CDR3 runs 13 residues. The CDR3 loop is CASSPGTAYGCTF. In DNA form, the CDR3 reads TGTGCCAGCAGCCCCGGGACGGCCTATGGCTGCACCTTC.

In this sample, this clonotype turned up a few times. The gene calls are TRBV7-8 and TRBJ2-4; 9 nucleotides line up with TRBD2. The V gene end was trimmed by 2 bases and the J gene end by 4 bases; junction bases not matched to a gene: 3. The CDR3 runs 15 residues. Germline CDR1 SGHVS, CDR2 FQNEAQ. The CDR3 loop is CASSLQAGGKNIQYF. In DNA, the CDR3 is TGTGCCAGCAGCTTACAAGCGGGAGGTAAAAACATTCAGTACTTC.

The V and J genes are TRBV20-1 and TRBJ1-2; D unclear. This CDR3 region has 13 residues. Germline V gives CDR1 DFQATT, CDR2 SNEGSKA (reference sequence). DNA of the CDR3: TGCAGCCCTGAGTCGGGATACAACGGGGGCTACACCTTC. It specifies CSPESGYNGGYTF.

There are many counts of this clonotype. V gene TRBV12-3 or TRBV12-4 combines with J gene TRBJ1-1, with D maybe TRBD1 (5 bases). This CDR3 has 14 residues. Trimming left V 5 bases short and J 4 bases short, with 14 bases between. CDR3 nucleotide sequence: TGTGCCAGCAGTCTCCAGGGCGCGGGCACTGAAGCTTTCTTT. Translated, it gives CASSLQGAGTEAFF.

This clonotype was counted only a few times. The chain is built from TRBV7-2 and TRBJ2-3, with a possible D match to TRBD2 (5 bases). This CDR3 contains 16 residues. In germline, CDR1 is SGHTA, CDR2 FQGNSA. Trimming pared 1 base from V and 5 bases from J, leaving 16 bases between. For the CDR3, the DNA is TGTGCCAGCAGCTTAGTTCGAGGGAGAGGGAGAGATACGCAGTATTTT. It specifies CASSLVRGRGRDTQYF. Drawing the rest from reference TRBV7-2 and TRBJ2-3, the complete variable domain is GAGVSQSPSNKVTEKGKDVELRCDPISGHTALYWYRQSLGQGLEFLIYFQGNSAPDKSGLPSDRFSAERTGGSVSTLTIQRTQQEDSAVYLCASSLVRGRGRDTQYFGPGTRLTVL.